Each of the 27 T cell receptor beta chains below was sequenced from the same sample in a study of blood T cell repertoires in COVID-19. Produced via immunoSEQ multiplex PCR; TCRdb's table is partial and in-frame only. The table includes 200,000 to 250,000 clones, roughly four fifths detected once. Sequencing was performed on peripheral blood. The receptors shown here come from a middle-aged woman with acute or convalescent COVID-19.

The chain links TRBV19 to TRBJ1-5; D might be TRBD1 (5 bases). Germline CDR1 LNHDA, CDR2 SQIVND (reference sequence). With 3 bases removed from V and 4 bases from J, the gap between germline ends came to 13 bases. The CDR3 is made up of 15 amino acids. Here the CDR3 DNA reads TGTGCCAGTAGTATCGTAGGGGTCGGGAATCAGCCCCAGCATTTT. This translates into CASSIVGVGNQPQHF. The whole variable domain, filled in from reference TRBV19 and TRBJ1-5, reads DGGITQSPKYLFRKEGQNVTLSCEQNLNHDAMYWYRQDPGQGLRLIYYSQIVNDFQKGDIAEGYSVSREKKESFPLTVTSAQKNPTAFYLCASSIVGVGNQPQHFGDGTRLSIL.

The V call is TRBV5-1, the J call TRBJ2-7; D unresolved. Trimming removed 4 bases at V and 2 bases at J, with 13 bases between. Germline CDR1 reads SGHRS; CDR2 reads YFSETQ. The CDR3 spans 14 residues. CDR3 in amino acids: CASSVLQGAYEQYF. CDR3 bases: TGCGCCAGCAGCGTACTACAAGGAGCCTACGAGCAGTACTTC.

This CDR3 is CASRKGGITDTQYF. The CDR3 coding sequence is TGTGCCAGCAGGAAGGGGGGGATTACAGATACGCAGTATTTT. This chain links TRBV6-6 with TRBJ2-3; D might be TRBD2 (7 bases). Germline lookup yields CDR1 MNHNY and CDR2 SVGAGI (reference sequence). V was pared by 6 bases and J by 3 bases, with 13 bases between. There are 14 residues in the CDR3.

This clone was observed a single time. The chain recombines TRBV28 with TRBJ2-7; 10 nucleotides align to TRBD2. Unmatched junction bases numbered 11, after V lost 6 bases and J lost 3 bases. The CDR3 is made up of 16 amino acids. Germline values: CDR1 MDHEN, CDR2 SYDVKM. Here the CDR3 DNA reads TGTGCCAGCAGGACCACCTCGGGACTAGCGCTCTACGAGCAGTACTTC. It is translated as CASRTTSGLALYEQYF.

The V call is TRBV11-3, the J call TRBJ2-1; D may be TRBD2 (6 bases). The CDR3 contains 13 residues. Germline values: CDR1 SGHNT, CDR2 YENEEA. The V gene lost 3 bases and the J gene lost 5 bases, with 8 bases spanning the gap. CDR3 nucleotides: TGTGCCAGCAGCTTGGGGGGAGACAATGAGCAGTTCTTC. It codes for CASSLGGDNEQFF.

This chain joins TRBV24-1 and TRBJ1-1; a weak D match, TRBD1 (5 bases). The germline gives CDR1 KGHDR, CDR2 SFDVKD. The CDR3 is 13 residues long. V was trimmed by 2 bases and J by 11 bases, leaving 14 bases between them. The CDR3 DNA follows: TGTGCCACCAGTGATTCCAGGGTCGTGGGTGCTTTCTTT. This gives the protein CATSDSRVVGAFF.

J is TRBJ2-7 and V is TRBV7-8; 7 positions match TRBD2. The CDR3 is 13 residues long. Germline trimming cut 6 bases from V and 3 bases from J; bases unmatched to any gene: 5. Germline V CDR1 and CDR2: SGHVS, FQNEAQ. Written as DNA, the CDR3 is TGTGCCAGCAGTCCGGGACTAAGCTACGAGCAGTACTTC. It is translated as CASSPGLSYEQYF.

This chain links TRBV7-2 with TRBJ2-7; D is uncertain. Trimming removed 1 base from V and 3 bases from J, with 10 bases in between. The CDR3 spans 14 residues. Germline CDR1 SGHTA, CDR2 FQGNSA. The CDR3 sequence is CASSLGAGYYEQYF. In DNA, the CDR3 is TGTGCCAGCAGCTTAGGAGCAGGTTACTACGAGCAGTACTTC.

V is TRBV5-1 and J is TRBJ2-2; 9 bases match TRBD1. This CDR3 region has 15 residues. The V and J ends lost 2 bases and 5 bases, in that order; junction bases with no gene match: 4. Germline V gene lookup returns CDR1 SGHRS and CDR2 YFSETQ. As DNA, the CDR3 is TGCGCCAGCAGCTTTACAGGGGGCCGGACCGGGGAGCTGTTTTTT. As protein: CASSFTGGRTGELFF.

CDR3 bases: TGTGCCAGCAGCTTAGGGCGGGCTCAACAAGAGACCCAGTACTTC. This encodes CASSLGRAQQETQYF. The chain links TRBV7-9 to TRBJ2-5; D may be TRBD2 (5 bases). V lost 1 base and J lost 2, with 11 bases in between. Per germline, CDR1 SEHNR and CDR2 FQNEAQ (reference sequence). The CDR3 spans 15 residues. The whole variable domain, filled in from reference TRBV7-9 and TRBJ2-5, reads DTGVSQNPRHKITKRGQNVTFRCDPISEHNRLYWYRQTLGQGPEFLTYFQNEAQLEKSRLLSDRFSAERPKGSFSTLEIQRTEQGDSAMYLCASSLGRAQQETQYFGPGTRLLVL.

The count of this clone is one. The chain recombines TRBV15 with TRBJ2-6; a possible D gene is TRBD2 (6 bases). V lost 0 bases, J lost 0 bases, and 12 bases lay in between. Germline V lookup: CDR1 LNHNV, CDR2 YYDKDF (reference sequence). The length of the CDR3 is 18 residues. In DNA, the CDR3 is TGTGCCACCAGCAGAGATCGGCGGGATCCCTCTGGGGCCAACGTCCTGACTTTC. Residues: CATSRDRRDPSGANVLTF.

The rearrangement uses TRBV6-1 and TRBJ2-3; 11 nucleotides match TRBD2. This CDR3 has 19 residues. Germline V gives CDR1 MNHNS, CDR2 SASEGT. Trimming at V came to 4 bases and at J to 1 base, leaving 13 bases not matched to a gene. This chain's CDR3 is CASSALPRLAGQRTDTQYF. The CDR3 bases are TGTGCCAGCAGTGCACTCCCCAGACTAGCGGGACAACGCACAGATACGCAGTATTTT.

This chain links TRBV15 with TRBJ2-5; 8 bases fit TRBD1. Germline assignment: CDR1 LNHNV and CDR2 YYDKDF (reference sequence). The CDR3 loop spans 17 amino acids. J lost 3 bases, V lost 2 bases, and 11 bases had no gene match. CDR3 protein: CATSRSPGQVREETQYF. The CDR3 coding sequence is TGTGCCACCAGCAGATCTCCGGGACAGGTTAGGGAAGAGACCCAGTACTTC.

The CDR3 coding sequence is TGTGCCAGCAGTGAACAGTCAAATTCACCCCTCCACTTT. Its protein is CASSEQSNSPLHF. The chain combines TRBV6-4 with TRBJ1-6; D unresolved. The V end lost 3 bases, the J end lost 7 bases, and 7 bases lay between the germline ends. Germline lookup yields CDR1 MRHNA and CDR2 SNTAGT. CDR3 length equals 13 residues.

This sequence joins TRBV4-2 and TRBJ1-2; D gene unclear. The CDR3 spans 13 residues. Trimming left V 1 base short and J 7 bases short, with 10 bases between. The germline V gene encodes CDR1 LGHNA and CDR2 YNFKEQ. In nucleotides, the CDR3 is TGTGCCAGCAGCCAAGGACTAGAAGGTGGCTACACCTTC. Amino acid sequence: CASSQGLEGGYTF.

The rearrangement uses TRBV18 and TRBJ1-2; 9 bases agree with TRBD1. Germline V gives CDR1 KGHSH, CDR2 LQKENI. Trimming took 2 bases from V and 7 from J; bases not matched to a gene: 8. The CDR3 is made up of 15 amino acids. The CDR3 nucleotides are TGTGCCAGCTCACCAGGAACAGGGGGCGCGTTTGGCTACACCTTC. Its translation: CASSPGTGGAFGYTF.

This sequence joins TRBV11-2 and TRBJ1-1; D ambiguous. CDR3 size: 16 residues. Trimming shortened V by 2 bases and J by 1 base, and 14 bases separated the two germline ends. Germline CDR1 reads SGHAT; CDR2 reads FQNNGV. The CDR3 region is CASSLSHGRANTEAFF. The CDR3 nucleotides read TGTGCCAGCAGCTTAAGTCATGGGCGGGCGAACACTGAAGCTTTCTTT.

This chain connects TRBV29-1 to TRBJ2-5; D might be TRBD2 (6 bases). V was cut by 6 bases and J by 1 base, with 18 bases left in between. The CDR3 is 15 residues long. CDR1 SQVTM and CDR2 ANQGSEA come from the germline V gene. Written as DNA, the CDR3 is TGCAGCGTCAAATCCCTTGGGAGGTCCCAAGAGACCCAGTACTTC. Encoded protein: CSVKSLGRSQETQYF.

This chain links TRBV6-5 with TRBJ2-7, with D tentatively TRBD1 (5 bases). V was trimmed by 8 bases and J by 0 bases, leaving 8 bases between them. Germline CDR1 and CDR2: MNHEY and SVGAGI. CDR3 size: 12 residues. CDR3 region: CASDSLSYEQYF. The CDR3 nucleotides read TGTGCCAGCGACAGTCTCTCCTACGAGCAGTACTTC.

The V gene is TRBV6-4, the J gene TRBJ2-1; 7 bases match TRBD1. From germline, CDR1 is MRHNA and CDR2 SNTAGT. The CDR3 is 17 amino acids. J was trimmed by 6 bases and V by 5 bases; bases with no gene match: 16. The CDR3 spells CASSPRGPGQKFNEQFF. The CDR3 DNA reads as TGTGCCAGCAGTCCTAGGGGACCGGGACAGAAATTCAATGAGCAGTTCTTC.

This chain uses TRBV4-3 with TRBJ2-7; 7 bases agree with TRBD2. CDR1 is LGHNA and CDR2 is YSLEER in the germline V gene. V lost 0 bases to trimming and J lost 2 bases; unmatched junction nucleotides: 16. This CDR3 is built from 19 residues. CDR3 DNA: TGCGCCAGCAGCCAAGATCTTCTGGCGGGCGGGAGTGGTCCCTACGAGCAGTACTTC. Translated: CASSQDLLAGGSGPYEQYF.

This chain joins TRBV10-2 and TRBJ1-2; weak D call: TRBD1 (5 bases). Per the germline V gene, CDR1 is WSHSY and CDR2 is SAAADI. CDR3 length: 13 amino acids. V gave up 2 bases and J gave up 8 bases, with 12 bases separating them. In DNA, the CDR3 is TGCGCCAGCAGTGAGGGGGGGACGAGAGGCTACACCTTC. This codes for CASSEGGTRGYTF.

This clone was seen only a few times. V usage is TRBV29-1 and J usage is TRBJ2-6; 12 bases map to TRBD2. This CDR3 comprises 19 residues. J was trimmed by 4 bases and V by 4 bases; bases with no gene match: 14. The V gene's germline CDR1 is SQVTM and CDR2 ANQGSEA. The CDR3 region is CSVAAPSSGGDLGANVLTF. The CDR3 DNA follows: TGCAGCGTTGCCGCCCCCTCTAGCGGGGGGGATCTGGGGGCCAACGTCCTGACTTTC.

The J gene is TRBJ2-5, the V gene TRBV10-3, with 7 bases aligning to TRBD1. V shed 2 bases, J shed 3 bases, and the junction held 0 bases outside the gene matches. CDR1 is ENHRY, CDR2 SYGVKD, per germline. There are 13 residues in the CDR3. CDR3: CAISEQGEETQYF. As DNA, the CDR3 is TGTGCCATCAGTGAGCAGGGGGAAGAGACCCAGTACTTC.

The chain combines TRBV6-5 with TRBJ2-1, with 8 bases lining up with TRBD1. Germline V gene lookup returns CDR1 MNHEY and CDR2 SVGAGI. The CDR3 runs to 14 residues. The J segment lost 6 bases and the V segment lost 7 bases, leaving 8 bases of the junction unmatched. CDR3 amino acids: CASNARGPINEQFF. The DNA of the CDR3 is TGTGCCAGCAACGCCAGGGGGCCTATCAATGAGCAGTTCTTC.

CDR3: CASSGGLQETQYF. The CDR3 DNA follows: TGCGCCAGCAGTGGCGGGCTTCAAGAGACCCAGTACTTC. This chain joins TRBV4-1 and TRBJ2-5; the D gene is possibly TRBD2 (5 bases). The CDR3 is 13 residues long. CDR1 MGHRA and CDR2 YSYEKL come from the germline V gene. V was shortened by 6 bases and J by 2 bases, with 10 bases between the two germline ends.

This chain connects TRBV5-5 to TRBJ2-1, with D unresolved. Germline CDR1 and CDR2: SGHKS and YYEKEE (reference sequence). The V end was cut by 4 bases, the J end by 0 bases, with 11 bases between. The CDR3 contains 15 residues. In DNA, the CDR3 is TGTGCCAGCAGCCTCTCGGCTAGCTCCTACAATGAGCAGTTCTTC. Encoded protein: CASSLSASSYNEQFF.